This is a list of T cell receptor beta chains from one sample in a study of blood T cell repertoires in COVID-19. TCRdb keeps only in-frame clones here, not all; method: immunoSEQ multiplex PCR. The data contain approximately 250,000 clones, 84% of them singletons. Sequenced sample: peripheral blood. Receptor source: a man aged 55 to 70 with acute or convalescent COVID-19. Each CDR3 is given with its conserved first and last residue. The order of the fields is D gene, V gene, J gene, clone size, CDR3 protein, CDR3 DNA. A D gene is named only where the DNA matches it firmly. The listing skips clone size in some rows; elsewhere it reads once, few, many or a size class.

d_gene: NA
v_gene: TRBV6-2/TRBV6-3
j_gene: TRBJ1-5
abundance: NA
CDR3aa: CASSQQGRGSNQPQHF
CDR3nt: TGTGCCAGCAGTCAACAGGGAAGGGGTAGCAATCAGCCCCAGCATTTT

d_gene: NA
v_gene: TRBV7-3
j_gene: TRBJ2-1
abundance: NA
CDR3aa: CASSLRAGRGYNEQFF
CDR3nt: TGTGCCAGCAGCTTACGGGCCGGCCGGGGGTACAATGAGCAGTTCTTC

d_gene: NA
v_gene: TRBV19
j_gene: TRBJ2-7
abundance: NA
CDR3aa: CASSTGHKQYF
CDR3nt: TGTGCCAGTAGTACCGGACATAAACAGTACTTC

d_gene: NA
v_gene: TRBV5-1
j_gene: TRBJ2-5
abundance: NA
CDR3aa: CASSFWVRQEETQYF
CDR3nt: TGCGCCAGCAGCTTCTGGGTAAGACAGGAAGAGACCCAGTACTTC

d_gene: TRBD2
v_gene: TRBV9
j_gene: TRBJ2-2
abundance: NA
CDR3aa: CASSPSPSGLNTGELFF
CDR3nt: TGTGCCAGCAGCCCGAGTCCTAGCGGGCTGAACACCGGGGAGCTGTTTTTT

d_gene: TRBD1
v_gene: TRBV19
j_gene: TRBJ2-7
abundance: NA
CDR3aa: CASSIMGTGGQNEQYF
CDR3nt: TGTGCCAGTAGTATAATGGGGACAGGGGGCCAGAACGAGCAGTACTTC

d_gene: NA
v_gene: TRBV2
j_gene: TRBJ2-3
abundance: NA
CDR3aa: CASSDGGASTDTQYF
CDR3nt: TGTGCCAGCAGTGACGGCGGAGCCAGCACAGATACGCAGTATTTT

d_gene: NA
v_gene: TRBV7-6
j_gene: TRBJ2-5
abundance: NA
CDR3aa: CASSARGTRQETQYF
CDR3nt: TGTGCCAGCAGCGCCCGGGGAACCAGACAAGAGACCCAGTACTTC

d_gene: TRBD2
v_gene: TRBV12-3/TRBV12-4
j_gene: TRBJ2-2
abundance: NA
CDR3aa: CASNGGVGGELFF
CDR3nt: TGTGCCAGCAATGGGGGGGTTGGCGGGGAGCTGTTTTTT

d_gene: NA
v_gene: TRBV28
j_gene: TRBJ1-4
abundance: NA
CDR3aa: CASSFGGGGNEKLFF
CDR3nt: TGTGCCAGCAGTTTTGGGGGGGGCGGGAATGAAAAACTGTTTTTT

d_gene: TRBD1
v_gene: TRBV5-6
j_gene: TRBJ1-5
abundance: NA
CDR3aa: CASSRGDRVNQPQHF
CDR3nt: TGTGCCAGCAGCCGAGGGGACAGGGTCAATCAGCCCCAGCATTTT

d_gene: TRBD1
v_gene: TRBV6-5
j_gene: TRBJ1-4
abundance: NA
CDR3aa: CASRTGGGKLFF
CDR3nt: TGTGCCAGCAGGACAGGGGGCGGAAAACTGTTTTTT

d_gene: TRBD1
v_gene: TRBV2
j_gene: TRBJ1-2
abundance: NA
CDR3aa: CASSENRGLGYTF
CDR3nt: TGTGCCAGCAGTGAAAACAGGGGGCTTGGCTACACCTTC

d_gene: NA
v_gene: TRBV29-1
j_gene: TRBJ1-3
abundance: NA
CDR3aa: CSVDLGDGNTIYF
CDR3nt: TGCAGCGTTGATCTAGGGGATGGAAACACCATATATTTT

d_gene: TRBD1
v_gene: TRBV3-1/TRBV3-2
j_gene: TRBJ2-4
abundance: NA
CDR3aa: CASSPLGQEAKNIQYF
CDR3nt: TGTGCCAGCAGCCCATTAGGACAGGAGGCCAAAAACATTCAGTACTTC

d_gene: NA
v_gene: TRBV2
j_gene: TRBJ1-6
abundance: NA
CDR3aa: CASRGDGGSPLHF
CDR3nt: TGTGCCAGCAGAGGAGACGGGGGTTCACCCCTCCACTTT

d_gene: TRBD1
v_gene: TRBV18
j_gene: TRBJ1-3
abundance: NA
CDR3aa: CASSLRTGISSGNTIYF
CDR3nt: TGTGCCAGCTCACTACGGACAGGAATCAGCTCTGGAAACACCATATATTTT

d_gene: TRBD2
v_gene: TRBV3-1/TRBV3-2
j_gene: TRBJ2-1
abundance: NA
CDR3aa: CASSPTISGRRAYNEQFF
CDR3nt: TGTGCCAGCAGTCCTACTATTAGCGGGAGGAGAGCCTACAATGAGCAGTTCTTC

d_gene: NA
v_gene: TRBV5-1
j_gene: TRBJ1-4
abundance: NA
CDR3aa: CASSLVPGSVYEKLFF
CDR3nt: TGCGCCAGCAGCTTGGTTCCGGGAAGTGTCTATGAAAAACTGTTTTTT

d_gene: TRBD1
v_gene: TRBV6-5
j_gene: TRBJ2-7
abundance: NA
CDR3aa: CASSPGQGVPYEQYF
CDR3nt: TGTGCCAGCAGTCCGGGACAGGGGGTACCCTACGAGCAGTACTTC

d_gene: TRBD1
v_gene: TRBV7-9
j_gene: TRBJ2-7
abundance: NA
CDR3aa: CASSLTGTDFGEQYF
CDR3nt: TGTGCCAGCAGCTTAACCGGGACAGACTTTGGCGAGCAGTACTTC

d_gene: NA
v_gene: TRBV19
j_gene: TRBJ1-1
abundance: NA
CDR3aa: CASSMRGGPNTEAFF
CDR3nt: TGTGCCAGTAGTATGCGGGGTGGCCCGAACACTGAAGCTTTCTTT

d_gene: NA
v_gene: TRBV5-1
j_gene: TRBJ1-6
abundance: NA
CDR3aa: CASSLAGRVNSPLHF
CDR3nt: TGCGCCAGCAGCTTGGCGGGCAGGGTGAATTCACCCCTCCACTTT

d_gene: TRBD2
v_gene: TRBV6-5
j_gene: TRBJ2-7
abundance: NA
CDR3aa: CASSYLAGGPYEQYF
CDR3nt: TGTGCCAGCAGTTATCTAGCGGGAGGGCCCTACGAGCAGTACTTC

d_gene: TRBD1
v_gene: TRBV7-3
j_gene: TRBJ2-2
abundance: few
CDR3aa: CASSLNGDRVSAGELFF
CDR3nt: TGTGCCAGCAGCTTAAATGGGGACAGGGTATCGGCCGGGGAGCTGTTTTTT

d_gene: NA
v_gene: TRBV5-1
j_gene: TRBJ2-3
abundance: once
CDR3aa: CASSFASWTDTQYF
CDR3nt: TGCGCCAGCAGCTTTGCTAGTTGGACAGATACGCAGTATTTT

d_gene: NA
v_gene: TRBV11-2
j_gene: TRBJ2-3
abundance: few
CDR3aa: CASSLVGAGDTQYF
CDR3nt: TGTGCCAGCAGCTTAGTCGGGGCGGGGGATACGCAGTATTTT

d_gene: TRBD2
v_gene: TRBV28
j_gene: TRBJ2-7
abundance: NA
CDR3aa: CASTSGGLAGDYEQYF
CDR3nt: TGTGCCAGCACCTCCGGAGGACTAGCGGGTGACTACGAGCAGTACTTC

d_gene: NA
v_gene: TRBV29-1
j_gene: TRBJ2-1
abundance: medium-sized
CDR3aa: CSVFPDTYNEQFF
CDR3nt: TGCAGCGTCTTCCCTGACACCTACAATGAGCAGTTCTTC

d_gene: NA
v_gene: TRBV7-2
j_gene: TRBJ2-7
abundance: NA
CDR3aa: CASSLGGQPTYEQYF
CDR3nt: TGTGCCAGCAGCTTAGGAGGACAGCCGACCTACGAGCAGTACTTC

d_gene: NA
v_gene: TRBV6-5
j_gene: TRBJ2-3
abundance: few
CDR3aa: CASSYGAVGYDDTQYF
CDR3nt: TGTGCCAGCAGTTACGGGGCAGTAGGGTATGATGATACGCAGTATTTT

d_gene: NA
v_gene: TRBV7-8
j_gene: TRBJ1-5
abundance: NA
CDR3aa: CASSRALGAVQPQHF
CDR3nt: TGTGCCAGCAGCCGAGCCTTGGGGGCGGTTCAGCCCCAGCATTTT

d_gene: TRBD1
v_gene: TRBV2
j_gene: TRBJ2-6
abundance: NA
CDR3aa: CASTQGESGANVLTF
CDR3nt: TGTGCCAGCACCCAGGGGGAGTCTGGGGCCAACGTCCTGACTTTC

d_gene: NA
v_gene: TRBV6-5
j_gene: TRBJ1-2
abundance: NA
CDR3aa: CASSTRGYTF
CDR3nt: TGTGCCAGCAGTACTCGAGGCTACACCTTC

d_gene: NA
v_gene: TRBV12-3/TRBV12-4
j_gene: TRBJ2-5
abundance: NA
CDR3aa: CASSSEETQYF
CDR3nt: TGTGCCAGCAGTTCTGAAGAGACCCAGTACTTC

d_gene: TRBD1
v_gene: TRBV5-1
j_gene: TRBJ2-7
abundance: NA
CDR3aa: CASSPGQGATYEQYF
CDR3nt: TGCGCCAGCAGCCCCGGACAGGGGGCAACCTACGAGCAGTACTTC

d_gene: NA
v_gene: TRBV6-5
j_gene: TRBJ1-6
abundance: NA
CDR3aa: CASRRQSNSPLHF
CDR3nt: TGTGCCAGCAGGAGGCAGTCTAATTCACCCCTCCACTTT

d_gene: TRBD1
v_gene: TRBV10-2
j_gene: TRBJ2-7
abundance: NA
CDR3aa: CASSPGQGRGTYEQYF
CDR3nt: TGCGCCAGCAGCCCCGGACAGGGTAGGGGAACCTACGAGCAGTACTTC

d_gene: NA
v_gene: TRBV2
j_gene: TRBJ1-4
abundance: NA
CDR3aa: CASHLFGSQLFF
CDR3nt: TGTGCCAGCCATCTGTTTGGTAGTCAACTGTTTTTT

d_gene: NA
v_gene: TRBV7-2
j_gene: TRBJ1-4
abundance: NA
CDR3aa: CASSLAAGGDEKLFF
CDR3nt: TGTGCCAGCAGCTTAGCGGCGGGGGGCGATGAAAAACTGTTTTTT

d_gene: NA
v_gene: TRBV6-1
j_gene: TRBJ1-1
abundance: NA
CDR3aa: CASSEIVNTEAFF
CDR3nt: TGTGCCAGCAGTGAGATAGTTAACACTGAAGCTTTCTTT

d_gene: TRBD1
v_gene: TRBV9
j_gene: TRBJ2-7
abundance: NA
CDR3aa: CASSVEPLDRGQYEQYF
CDR3nt: TGTGCCAGCAGCGTAGAGCCATTGGACAGGGGGCAGTACGAGCAGTACTTC

d_gene: NA
v_gene: TRBV7-9
j_gene: TRBJ1-6
abundance: NA
CDR3aa: CASSLMQRFYF
CDR3nt: TGTGCCAGCAGCTTAATGCAACGGTTCTACTTT

d_gene: NA
v_gene: TRBV12-3/TRBV12-4
j_gene: TRBJ1-2
abundance: NA
CDR3aa: CASSLVRGGGYTF
CDR3nt: TGTGCCAGCAGTCTTGTCAGGGGCGGTGGCTACACCTTC

d_gene: TRBD2
v_gene: TRBV7-2
j_gene: TRBJ2-3
abundance: NA
CDR3aa: CASSSPPIAGGLTDTQYF
CDR3nt: TGTGCCAGCAGCTCACCGCCTATAGCGGGAGGGCTCACAGATACGCAGTATTTT

d_gene: NA
v_gene: TRBV7-3
j_gene: TRBJ2-3
abundance: NA
CDR3aa: CASSMGAGTDTQYF
CDR3nt: TGTGCCAGCAGCATGGGCGCCGGCACAGATACGCAGTATTTT

d_gene: NA
v_gene: TRBV5-1
j_gene: TRBJ1-1
abundance: NA
CDR3aa: CASSRGQALNTEAFF
CDR3nt: TGCGCCAGCAGCAGGGGTCAGGCGCTGAACACTGAAGCTTTCTTT

d_gene: NA
v_gene: TRBV23-1
j_gene: TRBJ1-2
abundance: NA
CDR3aa: CASSRDTARANYGYTF
CDR3nt: TGCGCCAGCAGTCGGGACACTGCAAGAGCTAACTATGGCTACACCTTC

d_gene: NA
v_gene: TRBV6-5
j_gene: TRBJ2-7
abundance: NA
CDR3aa: CASKQGGNSYEQYF
CDR3nt: TGTGCCAGTAAACAGGGAGGGAACTCCTACGAGCAGTACTTC

d_gene: TRBD1
v_gene: TRBV4-2
j_gene: TRBJ1-3
abundance: NA
CDR3aa: CASSQDNRGRLGNTIYF
CDR3nt: TGTGCCAGCAGCCAGGACAACAGGGGGCGCTTGGGAAACACCATATATTTT

d_gene: NA
v_gene: TRBV19
j_gene: TRBJ1-5
abundance: NA
CDR3aa: CASSTQQGSNQPQHF
CDR3nt: TGTGCCAGTAGCACCCAACAGGGAAGCAATCAGCCCCAGCATTTT

d_gene: TRBD1
v_gene: TRBV10-3
j_gene: TRBJ1-1
abundance: NA
CDR3aa: CAIRPDRGVSTEAFF
CDR3nt: TGTGCCATCAGACCAGACAGGGGGGTCTCCACTGAAGCTTTCTTT

d_gene: NA
v_gene: TRBV15
j_gene: TRBJ1-5
abundance: NA
CDR3aa: CATSREGRQGQPQHF
CDR3nt: TGTGCCACCAGCAGGGAGGGCAGGCAAGGTCAGCCCCAGCATTTT

d_gene: TRBD1
v_gene: TRBV6-6
j_gene: TRBJ2-2
abundance: NA
CDR3aa: CASSYQGADTGELFF
CDR3nt: TGTGCCAGCAGTTACCAGGGGGCTGACACCGGGGAGCTGTTTTTT

d_gene: NA
v_gene: TRBV30
j_gene: TRBJ2-7
abundance: once
CDR3aa: CAWSVKGGAYEQYF
CDR3nt: TGTGCCTGGAGTGTAAAAGGGGGGGCCTACGAGCAGTACTTC

d_gene: TRBD1
v_gene: TRBV25-1
j_gene: TRBJ2-7
abundance: few
CDR3aa: CASSELGGLGYEQYF
CDR3nt: TGTGCCAGCAGTGAACTAGGGGGCTTGGGTTACGAGCAGTACTTC

d_gene: TRBD2
v_gene: TRBV4-1
j_gene: TRBJ2-7
abundance: NA
CDR3aa: CASSQDGYSGPTYEQYF
CDR3nt: TGCGCCAGCAGCCAAGATGGTTATAGCGGGCCCACCTACGAGCAGTACTTC